What follows are 17 T cell receptor beta chains derived from one specimen sequenced in a study of OX40 agonist ivuxolimab in advanced cancers. Data came from immunoSEQ multiplex PCR; TCRdb stores just in-frame clones and leaves some out. The sample holds 71,000 or so clones; about 84% are singletons and the top ten take around 8%. The input for sequencing was CD4+ or CD8+ T cells sorted from blood, taken in a trial of the OX40 agonist ivuxolimab. The receptors derive from an adult with an advanced solid tumor such as melanoma, head and neck, liver or kidney cancer.

The chain is built from TRBV9 and TRBJ1-6; 7 bases are a match to TRBD1. J lost 6 bases, V lost 0 bases, and 3 bases had no gene match. CDR1 and CDR2 (germline): SGDLS, YYNGEE. The CDR3 covers 15 residues. The CDR3: CASSVESGGNSPLHF. The CDR3 bases are TGTGCCAGCAGCGTAGAATCAGGGGGTAATTCACCCCTCCACTTT.

This chain links TRBV5-1 with TRBJ1-6, with D possibly TRBD1 on 6 matching bases. V lost 0 bases and J lost 9, with 16 bases in between. This CDR3 comprises 16 residues. The germline CDR1 and CDR2 sequences are SGHRS and YFSETQ. The CDR3 loop is CASSLAEAGALSPLHF. The CDR3 bases are TGCGCCAGCAGCTTGGCCGAGGCAGGGGCACTTTCACCCCTCCACTTT.

This clone was seen many times. This sequence joins TRBV30 and TRBJ2-7; maybe TRBD2 (6 bases). The V end lost 5 bases, the J end lost 2 bases, and 16 bases lay between the germline ends. Looked up from germline, CDR1 is GTSNPN and CDR2 is SVGIG (reference sequence). The CDR3 runs to 14 residues. The CDR3 region has the DNA TGTGCCTGGGGAACGGGACTCCCGGCCTACGAGCAGTACTTC. Its translation is CAWGTGLPAYEQYF.

The chain employs TRBV19 and TRBJ1-5; D is perhaps TRBD1 (5 bases). CDR1 LNHDA and CDR2 SQIVND come from the germline V gene (reference sequence). The CDR3 contains 17 residues. The V and J ends lost 7 bases and 1 base respectively, with 20 bases between them. The chain's CDR3 is CASNNVGDGPSNQPQHF. The CDR3 coding sequence is TGTGCCAGTAACAACGTTGGGGACGGCCCCAGCAATCAGCCCCAGCATTTT.

The gene calls are TRBV2 and TRBJ1-5; the D gene is possibly TRBD1 (5 bases). V lost 3 bases, J lost 4 bases, and 10 bases lay in between. CDR1 SNHLY and CDR2 FYNNEI come from the germline V gene. The CDR3 has 14 amino acids. The CDR3 region is CASSDRDGNQPQHF. CDR3 nucleotides: TGTGCCAGCAGTGACCGGGACGGTAATCAGCCCCAGCATTTT. Together with reference TRBV2 and TRBJ1-5, the CDR3 gives the full variable domain: EPEVTQTPSHQVTQMGQEVILRCVPISNHLYFYWYRQILGQKVEFLVSFYNNEISEKSEIFDDQFSVERPDGSNFTLKIRSTKLEDSAMYFCASSDRDGNQPQHFGDGTRLSIL.

The V call is TRBV28, the J call TRBJ1-3, with D possibly TRBD1 on 5 matching bases. This CDR3 comprises 17 residues. In germline, CDR1 is MDHEN, CDR2 SYDVKM. The V end lost 3 bases, the J end lost 0 bases, and 15 bases lay between the germline ends. The CDR3 sequence is CASSFYPRGRSGNTIYF. CDR3 nucleotides: TGTGCCAGCAGTTTCTACCCAAGGGGCCGCTCTGGAAACACCATATATTTT.

The chain is built from TRBV6-6 and TRBJ2-7; D may be TRBD1 (6 bases). The germline gives CDR1 MNHNY, CDR2 SVGAGI (reference sequence). The germline V and J ends were trimmed by 6 bases and 7 bases, with 16 bases remaining between them. CDR3 size: 13 residues. The CDR3: CASRQGTTGEQYF. The CDR3 coding sequence is TGTGCCAGCAGACAGGGAACTACGGGGGAGCAGTACTTC.

CDR3 region: CASSVAGALGYEQYF. In nucleotides, the CDR3 is TGTGCCAGCAGCGTAGCGGGAGCATTGGGCTACGAGCAGTACTTC. This sequence joins TRBV9 and TRBJ2-7, with D tentatively TRBD2 (6 bases). The CDR3 is 15 amino acids. V lost 0 bases to trimming and J lost 3 bases, with 13 bases between them. CDR1 SGDLS and CDR2 YYNGEE come from the germline V gene.

V and J are TRBV5-6 and TRBJ2-3; a possible D gene is TRBD2 (5 bases). Trimming left V 4 bases short and J 6 bases short, with 21 bases between. Germline loops: CDR1 SGHDT, CDR2 YYEEEE. The CDR3 runs 16 residues. DNA of the CDR3: TGTGCCAGCAGCGGAGACTATCTGGCGTGGGTCGATACGCAGTATTTT. It yields the protein CASSGDYLAWVDTQYF.

The chain links TRBV6-4 to TRBJ2-1; TRBD2 aligns across 10 bases. V lost 2 bases to trimming and J lost 3 bases; unmatched junction nucleotides: 4. Germline V gene sequence: CDR1 MRHNA, CDR2 SNTAGT. The CDR3 is made up of 16 amino acids. For the CDR3, the DNA is TGTGCCAGCAGTGACGGGCTAGCGGGAGACTACAATGAGCAGTTCTTC. Translation gives CASSDGLAGDYNEQFF.

This chain's CDR3 is CASSSQGTSGYTF. CDR3 coding DNA: TGCGCCAGCAGTTCCCAGGGGACCAGTGGCTACACCTTC. The chain couples TRBV5-1 to TRBJ1-2; D might be TRBD1 (6 bases). The germline gives CDR1 SGHRS, CDR2 YFSETQ. Trimming removed 5 bases from V and 7 bases from J, with 15 bases in between. This CDR3 spans 13 amino acids.

The chain couples TRBV6-6 to TRBJ1-2; 7 bases fit TRBD1. The trim removed 2 bases at V and 4 bases at J, leaving 7 bases unmatched. CDR1 is MNHNY, CDR2 SVGAGI, per germline (reference sequence). The CDR3 spans 15 residues. The CDR3 sequence is CASSYPTGRSYGYTF. The CDR3 region has the DNA TGTGCCAGCAGTTACCCGACAGGGAGGAGCTATGGCTACACCTTC.

The chain employs TRBV10-2 and TRBJ2-1; 8 bases are a match to TRBD2. V shed 2 bases, J shed 3 bases, and the junction held 9 bases outside the gene matches. CDR1 is WSHSY and CDR2 is SAAADI in the germline V gene. This CDR3 is built from 17 residues. CDR3 sequence: CASSERFSGGVYNEQFF. As DNA, the CDR3 is TGCGCCAGCAGTGAGAGATTCAGCGGGGGAGTCTACAATGAGCAGTTCTTC.

The V call is TRBV30, the J call TRBJ2-1; 9 nucleotides agree with TRBD2. CDR1 GTSNPN and CDR2 SVGIG come from the germline V gene (reference sequence). The CDR3 sequence is 14 residues long. V was pared by 2 bases and J by 8 bases, with 7 bases of the junction left unmatched. CDR3 amino acids: CAWSLLAGAYEQFF. CDR3 DNA: TGTGCCTGGAGTCTATTAGCGGGAGCGTATGAGCAGTTCTTC.

This clone was observed a few times. The V gene is TRBV30, the J gene TRBJ1-3; the D is unclear. Trimming took 0 bases from V and 0 from J, leaving 15 bases between them. The CDR3 has 17 amino acids. Looked up from germline, CDR1 is GTSNPN and CDR2 is SVGIG (reference sequence). The CDR3 region is CAWSVRTGNPSGNTIYF. The CDR3 DNA reads as TGTGCCTGGAGTGTACGAACGGGTAACCCCTCTGGAAACACCATATATTTT.

The gene calls are TRBV7-7 and TRBJ2-3, with D maybe TRBD2 (5 bases). The germline V gene encodes CDR1 SSHAT and CDR2 FNYEAQ (reference sequence). The germline V and J ends were trimmed by 5 bases and 4 bases, with 10 bases remaining between them. The CDR3 consists of 13 residues. In nucleotides, the CDR3 is TGTGCCAGCAGCCCGGGGTTGGCAGATACGCAGTATTTT. This codes for CASSPGLADTQYF.

The rearrangement uses TRBV5-1 and TRBJ1-1; D remains unclear. The CDR3 runs to 14 residues. The V end was cut by 4 bases, the J end by 1 base, with 11 bases between. Looked up from germline, CDR1 is SGHRS and CDR2 is YFSETQ. The CDR3 DNA sequence: TGCGCCAGCAGCCAAGGTAGCCCGAACACTGAAGCTTTCTTT. It codes for CASSQGSPNTEAFF.